The next 22 T cell receptor beta chains were all read from a single sample in a study of blood T cell repertoires in COVID-19. TCRdb's copy holds only in-frame clones and misses some; the assay was immunoSEQ multiplex PCR. Altogether 200,000 or so clones are present, around four fifths being singletons, with the ten largest covering under 12%. Sequences were obtained from peripheral blood. These receptors originate from a woman of 80 years or more with COVID-19, enrolled during active disease.

The rearrangement links TRBV4-3 to TRBJ1-5; D might be TRBD1 (5 bases). The CDR3 sequence is 15 residues long. Trimming cost V 4 bases and J 0 bases, with 10 bases left between them. The germline CDR1 and CDR2 sequences are LGHNA and YSLEER. The CDR3 loop reads CASSPSGYSNQPQHF. The CDR3 coding sequence is TGCGCCAGCAGCCCCTCAGGGTATAGCAATCAGCCCCAGCATTTT.

V usage is TRBV28 and J usage is TRBJ2-7; no firm D call. V was cut by 6 bases and J by 1 base, with 10 bases left in between. CDR1 and CDR2 (germline): MDHEN, SYDVKM. This CDR3 has 13 residues. CDR3 DNA sequence: TGTGCCAGCAGGACCCCGAGGTCCTACGAGCAGTACTTC. Amino acid sequence: CASRTPRSYEQYF.

This rearrangement joins TRBV15 to TRBJ1-1; D unclear. The CDR3 runs 11 residues. Trimming took off 3 bases at V and 8 bases at J, with 7 bases between the two ends. Germline-derived CDR1 and CDR2 are LNHNV and YYDKDF (reference sequence). The CDR3 bases are TGTGCCACCAGCAGGGTTGGCGAAGCTTTCTTT. It encodes CATSRVGEAFF.

V and J are TRBV5-1 and TRBJ1-4, with TRBD1 as a possible D gene (5 bases). Trimming pared 0 bases from V and 7 bases from J, leaving 13 bases between. Germline V gives CDR1 SGHRS, CDR2 YFSETQ. The CDR3 runs 15 residues. CDR3 DNA: TGCGCCAGCAGCTTGGCTGGGGGACTAATTGAAAAACTGTTTTTT. Translation gives CASSLAGGLIEKLFF.

The V and J genes are TRBV7-8 and TRBJ2-5; possibly TRBD1 for D (6 bases). With 1 base removed from V and 1 base from J, the gap between germline ends came to 13 bases. Per germline, CDR1 SGHVS and CDR2 FQNEAQ. CDR3 size: 16 residues. The CDR3 reads CASSLGVGASQETQYF. The CDR3, as DNA: TGTGCCAGCAGCTTAGGTGTGGGGGCTAGCCAAGAGACCCAGTACTTC.

The chain joins TRBV9 to TRBJ2-1; 9 nucleotides line up with TRBD2. This CDR3 is built from 15 residues. Germline lookup yields CDR1 SGDLS and CDR2 YYNGEE. V shed 4 bases and J 9 bases; nucleotides not matched to a gene: 11. The CDR3 nucleotides read TGTGCCAGCAGCACCCGTGATAGCGGGGGACCTGAGCAGTTCTTC. It encodes CASSTRDSGGPEQFF.

This clone was observed a handful of times. This chain uses TRBV6-5 with TRBJ1-1, with 9 bases fitting TRBD1. This CDR3 contains 15 residues. The V gene end was trimmed by 5 bases and the J gene end by 2 bases; junction bases not matched to a gene: 6. Per germline, CDR1 MNHEY and CDR2 SVGAGI. In DNA form, the CDR3 reads TGTGCCAGCAGTCGGCTACAGGGGGCAAACACTGAAGCTTTCTTT. This codes for CASSRLQGANTEAFF.

The V and J genes are TRBV6-5 and TRBJ1-3, with a weak D call TRBD1 (6 bases). Trimming left V 8 bases short and J 0 bases short, with 11 bases between. This CDR3 is 14 amino acids long. Germline CDR1 and CDR2: MNHEY and SVGAGI. CDR3 in DNA: TGTGCCAGCTTTGGGGGCCTCTCTGGAAACACCATATATTTT. This translates into CASFGGLSGNTIYF.

This clone has just one count. V and J are TRBV5-4 and TRBJ2-1; TRBD1 agrees at 10 bases. V lost 5 bases and J lost 10; bases outside the gene matches: 6. There are 13 residues in the CDR3. The germline CDR1 and CDR2 sequences are SGHNT and YYREEE (reference sequence). This CDR3 is CASRSGQGLEQFF. In DNA form, the CDR3 reads TGTGCCAGCAGGTCGGGACAGGGGTTAGAGCAGTTCTTC.

V and J are TRBV5-1 and TRBJ1-2; D unresolved. This CDR3 is built from 13 residues. CDR1 is SGHRS, CDR2 YFSETQ, per germline. The V and J ends lost 0 bases and 4 bases respectively, with 7 bases between them. The CDR3 sequence is CASSLVSSYGYTF. CDR3 in DNA: TGCGCCAGCAGCTTGGTGTCTTCCTATGGCTACACCTTC.

As for this clone: An end of the junction does not agree with germline; a read error may underlie this. The rearrangement links TRBV6-5 to TRBJ2-1; 7 positions agree with TRBD1. The CDR3 is 11 amino acids. Germline values: CDR1 MNHEY, CDR2 SVGAGI. CDR3 nucleotide sequence: TGTGCCAGCAGTCTTGGACAGGAGACGGTCTTC. Its translation: CASSLGQETVF.

V and J are TRBV12-3 or TRBV12-4 and TRBJ2-7; D unresolved. The V end lost 2 bases, the J end lost 0 bases, and 5 bases lay between the germline ends. The CDR3 length is 13 residues. CDR3 in amino acids: CASSLSSSYEQYF. DNA of the CDR3: TGTGCCAGCAGTTTATCTAGCTCCTACGAGCAGTACTTC.

As to this clone: The same CDR3 can be traced to other DNA sequences in this sample. This chain links TRBV9 with TRBJ2-5; 9 nucleotides agree with TRBD1. Trimming at V came to 0 bases and at J to 2 bases, leaving 5 bases not matched to a gene. CDR1 SGDLS and CDR2 YYNGEE come from the germline V gene. The CDR3 has 16 amino acids. The CDR3 sequence is CASSVATGTGQETQYF. DNA for the CDR3: TGTGCCAGCAGCGTAGCTACAGGGACAGGGCAAGAGACCCAGTACTTC.

The chain employs TRBV6-4 and TRBJ2-3; 11 nucleotides align to TRBD1. The germline CDR1 and CDR2 sequences are MRHNA and SNTAGT. Trimming removed 7 bases from V and 4 bases from J; junction bases left unmatched: 4. The CDR3 length is 14 residues. The CDR3 coding sequence is TGTGCCAGCAAGAAGGGACAGGGGGCAGATACGCAGTATTTT. Amino acids: CASKKGQGADTQYF.

CDR3 nucleotides: TGCGCCAGCAGCTTGGGATGGCTAGCGGGGGGGCCTTTCTCGGATACGCAGTATTTT. This sequence encodes CASSLGWLAGGPFSDTQYF. This chain links TRBV5-1 with TRBJ2-3; TRBD2 matches at 12 bases. The V gene end was trimmed by 0 bases and the J gene end by 6 bases; junction bases not matched to a gene: 14. This CDR3 region has 19 residues. The germline CDR1 and CDR2 sequences are SGHRS and YFSETQ.

V usage is TRBV7-2 and J usage is TRBJ2-7; D not certain. V shed 1 base and J shed 1 base, with 8 bases lying between them. Germline values: CDR1 SGHTA, CDR2 FQGNSA. The CDR3 covers 14 residues. The CDR3 sequence is CASSLDSKSYEQYF. The CDR3 coding sequence is TGTGCCAGCAGCTTAGATAGCAAGTCCTACGAGCAGTACTTC.

A few counts support this clone. This chain joins TRBV3-1 (or the pseudogene TRBV3-2) and TRBJ2-7, with D perhaps TRBD2 (7 bases). Germline loops: CDR1 LGHDT, CDR2 YNNKEL (reference sequence). Between the trimmed V and J ends, which lost 11 bases and 0 bases, there was a span of 17 bases. The CDR3 consists of 14 residues. The CDR3 DNA reads as TGTGCCGGCAAGCGGGACACCAACTCCTACGAGCAGTACTTC. Residues: CAGKRDTNSYEQYF.

This rearrangement joins TRBV24-1 to TRBJ2-2, with 12 positions matching TRBD1. The germline CDR1 and CDR2 sequences are KGHDR and SFDVKD. The CDR3 sequence is 16 residues long. With 4 bases clipped from V and 5 bases from J, the junction kept 4 bases outside the gene matches. In nucleotides, the CDR3 is TGTGCCACCAGTGAGGGGGACAGGGGGCGTACCGGGGAGCTGTTTTTT. As protein: CATSEGDRGRTGELFF.

The chain couples TRBV28 to TRBJ1-5, with no clear D. Germline V gene lookup returns CDR1 MDHEN and CDR2 SYDVKM. V was pared by 2 bases and J by 4 bases, with 9 bases between. CDR3 length: 14 amino acids. The CDR3 bases are TGTGCCAGCAGTTTAACGGGAAGAAATCAGCCCCAGCATTTT. Protein sequence: CASSLTGRNQPQHF.

The chain uses TRBV11-3 and TRBJ1-4; 7 bases are shared with TRBD1. CDR1 is SGHNT, CDR2 YENEEA, per germline. There are 14 residues in the CDR3. V lost 5 bases, J lost 6 bases, and 6 bases stayed unmatched. DNA for the CDR3: TGTGCCAGCAGCCACAGGGGAAGGGATGAAAAACTGTTTTTT. Protein: CASSHRGRDEKLFF.

The V call is TRBV5-1, the J call TRBJ1-1; 10 bases are a match to TRBD1. The junction had 2 bases not matched to a gene; V was cut back by 1 base and J by 5 bases. The CDR3 contains 14 residues. Germline loops: CDR1 SGHRS, CDR2 YFSETQ. DNA of the CDR3: TGCGCCAGCAGCTTGCTGGACAGGGGGACTGAAGCTTTCTTT. It encodes CASSLLDRGTEAFF.

This clone was observed a single time. The gene calls are TRBV5-1 and TRBJ2-5; 7 bases map to TRBD1. Germline loops: CDR1 SGHRS, CDR2 YFSETQ. The CDR3 length is 14 residues. V was clipped by 6 bases and J by 2 bases; unmatched bases: 7. Here the CDR3 DNA reads TGCGCCAGCACCCTACAGGGGAGTCAAGAGACCCAGTACTTC. Its protein is CASTLQGSQETQYF. The full variable domain, with the rest looked up from reference TRBV5-1 and TRBJ2-5, is KAGVTQTPRYLIKTRGQQVTLSCSPISGHRSVSWYQQTPGQGLQFLFEYFSETQRNKGNFPGRFSGRQFSNSRSEMNVSTLELGDSALYLCASTLQGSQETQYFGPGTRLLVL.